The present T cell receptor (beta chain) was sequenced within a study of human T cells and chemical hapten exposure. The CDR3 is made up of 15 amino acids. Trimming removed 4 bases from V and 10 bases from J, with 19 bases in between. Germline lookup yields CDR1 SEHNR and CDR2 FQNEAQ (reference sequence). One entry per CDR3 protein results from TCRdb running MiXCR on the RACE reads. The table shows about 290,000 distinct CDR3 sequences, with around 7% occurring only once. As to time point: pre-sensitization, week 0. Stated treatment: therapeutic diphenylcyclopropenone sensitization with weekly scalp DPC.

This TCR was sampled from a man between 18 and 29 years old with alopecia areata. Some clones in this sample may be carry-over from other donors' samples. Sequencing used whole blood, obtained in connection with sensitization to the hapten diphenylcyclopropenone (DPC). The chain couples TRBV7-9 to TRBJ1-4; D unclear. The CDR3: CASSSEIIIEGKLFF. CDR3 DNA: TGTGCCAGCAGCTCGGAAATAATTATTGAAGGAAAACTGTTTTTT. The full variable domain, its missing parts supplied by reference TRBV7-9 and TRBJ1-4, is DTGVSQNPRHKITKRGQNVTFRCDPISEHNRLYWYRQTLGQGPEFLTYFQNEAQLEKSRLLSDRFSAERPKGSFSTLEIQRTEQGDSAMYLCASSSEIIIEGKLFFGSGTQLSVL.